The 6 T cell receptor beta chains presented below share a single source sample, sequenced in a study of cytomegalovirus exposure and HLA in healthy donors (dated by TCRdb to about 2017). Library preparation used the immunoSEQ multiplex PCR assay. For the multiplex PCR, a mixture combining 60 forward primers for TCR Vbeta segments and 13 reverse primers for TCR Jbeta segments was used. In TCRdb, the immuneACCESS table is reduced to in-frame sequences with V and J assigned. These tables do not hold every clone; where another copy was compared, an unresolved V gene accounts for under half, and the others remain unexplained. This sample's listing comprises about 46,000 clones. The ten largest clonotypes hold under 1.3% of the sample. Material for sequencing was PBMCs. These receptors all come from a woman in her thirties or forties in good health and CMV-seronegative.

The chain has TRBV6-5 and TRBJ2-7, with D maybe TRBD1 (5 bases). The CDR3 covers 14 residues. With 3 bases removed from V and 5 bases from J, the gap between germline ends came to 14 bases. Germline V gives CDR1 MNHEY, CDR2 SVGAGI. CDR3 in DNA: TGTGCCAGCAGTTATTTTCAGGGCCGAGACGAGCAGTACTTC. It specifies CASSYFQGRDEQYF.

The chain recombines TRBV29-1 with TRBJ2-5; 14 positions agree with TRBD2. This CDR3 is built from 14 residues. Germline V gene lookup returns CDR1 SQVTM and CDR2 ANQGSEA. The trim removed 3 bases at V and 9 bases at J, leaving 6 bases unmatched. In DNA, the CDR3 is TGCAGCGTTGAGGGGGGACTAGCGGGAGATTCCCAGTACTTC. Protein: CSVEGGLAGDSQYF.

This chain links TRBV5-4 with TRBJ2-6; weak D call: TRBD2 (5 bases). V lost 2 bases and J 2 bases, leaving 11 bases between the germline ends. The CDR3 length is 16 residues. Germline V gene lookup returns CDR1 SGHNT and CDR2 YYREEE (reference sequence). The CDR3 region has the DNA TGTGCCAGCAGCTTACTTTCGGGAACTGGGGCCAACGTCCTGACTTTC. Its protein product is CASSLLSGTGANVLTF.

The chain carries TRBV10-3 and TRBJ1-2; the D is unclear. V lost 0 bases, J lost 8 bases, and 7 bases lay in between. This CDR3 spans 12 amino acids. Germline CDR1 and CDR2: ENHRY and SYGVKD. CDR3 sequence (DNA): TGTGCCATCAGTGAGTCCGGGGTCGGCTACACCTTC. Translating it yields CAISESGVGYTF.

The V and J genes are TRBV14 and TRBJ1-1; D is unresolved. V was cut by 5 bases and J by 0 bases, with 7 bases left in between. Germline CDR1 reads SGHDN; CDR2 reads FVKESK. This CDR3 is 13 amino acids long. CDR3 sequence reads: CASSSQLNTEAFF. As DNA, the CDR3 is TGTGCCAGCAGCTCCCAGTTGAACACTGAAGCTTTCTTT. Filled out from reference TRBV14 and TRBJ1-1, the complete variable domain reads EAGVTQFPSHSVIEKGQTVTLRCDPISGHDNLYWYRRVMGKEIKFLLHFVKESKQDESGMPNNRFLAERTGGTYSTLKVQPAELEDSGVYFCASSSQLNTEAFFGQGTRLTVV.

The chain uses TRBV5-4 and TRBJ2-3; 7 bases match TRBD2. The V gene's germline CDR1 is SGHNT and CDR2 YYREEE (reference sequence). CDR3 length equals 14 residues. Germline trimming cut 4 bases from V and 5 bases from J; bases unmatched to any gene: 7. This chain's CDR3 is CASSTSPGGDTQYF. The CDR3 DNA follows: TGTGCCAGCAGCACTTCACCGGGGGGAGATACGCAGTATTTT.